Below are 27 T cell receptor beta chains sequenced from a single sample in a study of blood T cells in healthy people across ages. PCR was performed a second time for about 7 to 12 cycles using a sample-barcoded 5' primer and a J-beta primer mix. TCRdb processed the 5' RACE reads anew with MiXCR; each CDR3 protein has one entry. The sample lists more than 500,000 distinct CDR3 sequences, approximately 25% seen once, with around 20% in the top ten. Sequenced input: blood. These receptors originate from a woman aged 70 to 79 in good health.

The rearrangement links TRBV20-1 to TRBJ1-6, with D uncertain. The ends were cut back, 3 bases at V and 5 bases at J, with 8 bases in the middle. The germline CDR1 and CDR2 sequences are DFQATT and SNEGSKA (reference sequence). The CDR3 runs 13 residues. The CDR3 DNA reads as TGCAGTGCTAGGCGCCCCGATAATTCACCCCTCCACTTT. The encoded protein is CSARRPDNSPLHF.

CDR3 bases: TGTGCTAGTGGCCGAGGGACCTTC. Amino acid sequence: CASGRGTF. This chain links TRBV12-5 with TRBJ1-2, with D uncertain. The V end was cut by 6 bases, the J end by 14 bases, with 7 bases between. The CDR3 is 8 amino acids. Germline V gene data show CDR1 as LGHNT and CDR2 as FRNRAP.

CDR3 DNA: TGTGCCAGCAGTTTGGCTCGGGGGGGCGTGCCGTTCTTC. Its translation: CASSLARGGVPFF. The rearrangement joins TRBV12-3 or TRBV12-4 to TRBJ2-1; 8 bases align to TRBD2. Germline trimming cut 3 bases from V and 15 bases from J; bases unmatched to any gene: 10. The CDR3 is made up of 13 amino acids.

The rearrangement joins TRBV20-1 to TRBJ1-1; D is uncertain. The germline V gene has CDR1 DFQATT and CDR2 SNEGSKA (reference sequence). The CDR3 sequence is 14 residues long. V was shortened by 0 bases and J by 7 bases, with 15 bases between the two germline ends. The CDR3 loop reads CSARDSRSGNEAFF. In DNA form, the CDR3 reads TGCAGTGCTAGAGATTCGAGAAGCGGAAATGAAGCTTTCTTT.

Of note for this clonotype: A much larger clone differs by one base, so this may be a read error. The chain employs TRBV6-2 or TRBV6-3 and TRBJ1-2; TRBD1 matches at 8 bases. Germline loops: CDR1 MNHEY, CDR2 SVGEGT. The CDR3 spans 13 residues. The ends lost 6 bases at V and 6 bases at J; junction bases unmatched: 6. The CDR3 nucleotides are TGTGCCAGCAGCCCCGGACAGGGCAATGGCTACACCTTC. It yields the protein CASSPGQGNGYTF.

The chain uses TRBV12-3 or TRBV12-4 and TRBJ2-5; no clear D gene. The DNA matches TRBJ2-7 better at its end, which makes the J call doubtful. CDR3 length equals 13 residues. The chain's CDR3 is CASSPISPYEQYF. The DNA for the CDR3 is TGTGCCAGCAGTCCAATCTCCCCCTACGAGCAGTACTTC.

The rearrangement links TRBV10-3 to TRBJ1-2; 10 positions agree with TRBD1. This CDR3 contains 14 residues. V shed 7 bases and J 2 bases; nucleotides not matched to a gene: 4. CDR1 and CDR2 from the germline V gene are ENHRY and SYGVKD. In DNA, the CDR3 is TGTGCCATCACCATGGGACAGGGGAACTATGGCTACACCTTC. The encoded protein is CAITMGQGNYGYTF.

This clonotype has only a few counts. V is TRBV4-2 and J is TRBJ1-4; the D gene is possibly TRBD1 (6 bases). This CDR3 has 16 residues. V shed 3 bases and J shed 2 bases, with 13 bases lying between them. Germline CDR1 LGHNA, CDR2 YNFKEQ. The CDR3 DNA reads TGTGCCAGCAGCCAGGCCCTCCAGGGGACTAATGAAAAACTGTTTTTT. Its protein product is CASSQALQGTNEKLFF.

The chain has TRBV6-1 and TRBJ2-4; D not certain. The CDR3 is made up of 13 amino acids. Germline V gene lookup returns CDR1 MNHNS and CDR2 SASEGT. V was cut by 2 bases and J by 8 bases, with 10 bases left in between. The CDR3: CASSEMLRYIQYF. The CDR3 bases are TGTGCCAGCAGTGAAATGCTGCGTTACATTCAGTACTTC.

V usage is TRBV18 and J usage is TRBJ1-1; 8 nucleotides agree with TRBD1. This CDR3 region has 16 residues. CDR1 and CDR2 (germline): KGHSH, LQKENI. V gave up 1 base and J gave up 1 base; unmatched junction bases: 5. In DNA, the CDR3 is TGTGCCAGCTCACCACGGACAGGGCGGGAGAACACTGAAGCTTTCTTT. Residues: CASSPRTGRENTEAFF. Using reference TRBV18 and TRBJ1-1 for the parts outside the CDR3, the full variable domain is NAGVMQNPRHLVRRRGQEARLRCSPMKGHSHVYWYRQLPEEGLKFMVYLQKENIIDESGMPKERFSAEFPKEGPSILRIQQVVRGDSAAYFCASSPRTGRENTEAFFGQGTRLTVV.

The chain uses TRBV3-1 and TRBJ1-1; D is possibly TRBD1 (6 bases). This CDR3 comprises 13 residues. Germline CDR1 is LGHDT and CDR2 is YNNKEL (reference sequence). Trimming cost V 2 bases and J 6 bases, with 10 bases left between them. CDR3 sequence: CASSQLEGAEAFF. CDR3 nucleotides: TGTGCCAGCAGCCAACTGGAGGGGGCTGAAGCTTTCTTT.

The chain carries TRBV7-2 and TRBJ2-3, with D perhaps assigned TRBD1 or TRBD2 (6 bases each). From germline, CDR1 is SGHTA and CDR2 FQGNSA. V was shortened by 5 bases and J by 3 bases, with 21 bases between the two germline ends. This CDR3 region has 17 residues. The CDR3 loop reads CASSPRGPSGTTDTQYF. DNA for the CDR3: TGTGCCAGCAGCCCCCGGGGGCCGAGCGGCACTACAGATACGCAGTATTTT.

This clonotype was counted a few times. The CDR3 loop is CASSPGQGAPPDTQYF. CDR3 DNA: TGTGCCAGCAGTCCTGGACAGGGGGCGCCCCCAGATACGCAGTATTTT. The J gene is TRBJ2-3, the V gene TRBV6-6; 11 nucleotides align to TRBD1. The CDR3 runs 16 residues. Trimming removed 5 bases from V and 4 bases from J; junction bases left unmatched: 8. Germline loops: CDR1 MNHNY, CDR2 SVGAGI (reference sequence).

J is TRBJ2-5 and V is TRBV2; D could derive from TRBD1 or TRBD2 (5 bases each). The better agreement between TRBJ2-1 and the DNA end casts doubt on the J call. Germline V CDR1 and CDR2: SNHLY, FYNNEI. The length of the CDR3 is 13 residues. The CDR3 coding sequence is TGTGCCAGCAGCCCCGGGGCCCACAATGAGCAGTTCTTC. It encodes CASSPGAHNEQFF.

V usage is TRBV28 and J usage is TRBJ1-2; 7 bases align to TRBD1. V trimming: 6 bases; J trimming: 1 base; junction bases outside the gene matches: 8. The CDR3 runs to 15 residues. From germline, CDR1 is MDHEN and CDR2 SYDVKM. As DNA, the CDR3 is TGTGCCAGCAGGCAATCCGGGACAGATAACTATGGCTACACCTTC. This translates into CASRQSGTDNYGYTF.

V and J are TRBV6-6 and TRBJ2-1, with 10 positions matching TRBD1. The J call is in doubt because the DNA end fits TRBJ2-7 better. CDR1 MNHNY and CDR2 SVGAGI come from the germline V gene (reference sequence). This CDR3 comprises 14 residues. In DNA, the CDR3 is TGTGCCAGCAGTTACCTTCGGACAGGGGGCGAGCAGTACTTC. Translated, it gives CASSYLRTGGEQYF.

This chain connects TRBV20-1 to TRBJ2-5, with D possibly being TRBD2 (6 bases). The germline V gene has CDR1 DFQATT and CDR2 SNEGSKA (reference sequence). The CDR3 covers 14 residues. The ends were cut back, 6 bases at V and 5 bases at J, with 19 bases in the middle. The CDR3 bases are TGCAGTGCCCAACTCTCCGGGGAGGTGGAGACCCAGTACTTC. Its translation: CSAQLSGEVETQYF.

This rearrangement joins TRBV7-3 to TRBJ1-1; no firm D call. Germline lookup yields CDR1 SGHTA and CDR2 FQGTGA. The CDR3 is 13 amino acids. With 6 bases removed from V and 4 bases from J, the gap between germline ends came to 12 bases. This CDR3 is CASSLQSSTEAFF. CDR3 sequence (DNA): TGTGCCAGCAGTCTCCAGAGTAGCACTGAAGCTTTCTTT.

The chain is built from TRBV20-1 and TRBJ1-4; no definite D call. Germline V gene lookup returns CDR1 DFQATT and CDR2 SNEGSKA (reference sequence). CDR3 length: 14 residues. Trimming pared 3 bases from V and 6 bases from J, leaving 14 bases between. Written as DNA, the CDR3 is TGCAGTGCTAGTCCCCCCAAGAGGGATGAAAAACTGTTTTTT. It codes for CSASPPKRDEKLFF.

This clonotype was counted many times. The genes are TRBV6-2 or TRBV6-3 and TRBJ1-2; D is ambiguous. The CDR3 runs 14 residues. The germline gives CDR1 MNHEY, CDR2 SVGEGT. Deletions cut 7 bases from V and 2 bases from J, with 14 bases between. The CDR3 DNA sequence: TGTGCCAGCACGGACGCGTACTTAAACTATGGCTACACCTTC. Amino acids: CASTDAYLNYGYTF.

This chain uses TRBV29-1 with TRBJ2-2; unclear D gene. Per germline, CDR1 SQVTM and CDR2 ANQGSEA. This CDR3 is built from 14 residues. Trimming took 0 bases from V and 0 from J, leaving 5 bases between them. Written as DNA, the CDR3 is TGCAGCGTTGAAGACCCGCCGAACACCGGGGAGCTGTTTTTT. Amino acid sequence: CSVEDPPNTGELFF.

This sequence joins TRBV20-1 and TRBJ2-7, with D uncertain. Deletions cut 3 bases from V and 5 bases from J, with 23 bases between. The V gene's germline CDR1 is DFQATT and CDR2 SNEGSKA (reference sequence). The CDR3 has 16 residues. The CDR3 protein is CSASPFSKGPVHEQYF. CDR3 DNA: TGCAGTGCTAGTCCCTTCTCAAAAGGGCCTGTCCACGAGCAGTACTTC.

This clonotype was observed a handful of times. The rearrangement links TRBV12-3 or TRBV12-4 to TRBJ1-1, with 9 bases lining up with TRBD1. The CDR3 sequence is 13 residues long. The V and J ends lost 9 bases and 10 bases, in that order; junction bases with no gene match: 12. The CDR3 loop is CASEKRGQGLAFF. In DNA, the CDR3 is TGTGCCAGTGAAAAGAGAGGACAGGGGCTAGCTTTCTTT.

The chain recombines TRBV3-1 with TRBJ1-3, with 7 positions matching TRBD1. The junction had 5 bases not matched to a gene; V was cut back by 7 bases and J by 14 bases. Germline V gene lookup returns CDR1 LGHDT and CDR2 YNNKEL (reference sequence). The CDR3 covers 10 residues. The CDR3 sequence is CASIIGTVYF. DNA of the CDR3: TGTGCCAGCATTATCGGGACAGTATATTTT.

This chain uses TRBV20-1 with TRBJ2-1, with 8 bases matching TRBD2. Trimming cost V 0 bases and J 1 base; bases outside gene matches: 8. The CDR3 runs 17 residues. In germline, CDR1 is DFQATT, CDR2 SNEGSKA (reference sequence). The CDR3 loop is CSARDRKGLESYNEQFF. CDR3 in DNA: TGCAGTGCTAGAGATAGAAAGGGACTAGAGTCCTACAATGAGCAGTTCTTC.

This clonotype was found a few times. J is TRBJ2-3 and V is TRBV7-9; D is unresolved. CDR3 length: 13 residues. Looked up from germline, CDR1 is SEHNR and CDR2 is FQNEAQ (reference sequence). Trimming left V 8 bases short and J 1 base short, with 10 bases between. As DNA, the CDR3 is TGTGCCAGCGACGAGCGAGGCACAGATACGCAGTATTTT. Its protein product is CASDERGTDTQYF.

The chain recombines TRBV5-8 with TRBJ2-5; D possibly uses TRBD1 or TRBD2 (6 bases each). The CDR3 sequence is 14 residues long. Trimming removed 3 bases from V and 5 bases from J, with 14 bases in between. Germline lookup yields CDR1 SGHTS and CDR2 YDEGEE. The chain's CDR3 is CASSSWGAWETQYF. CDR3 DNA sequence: TGTGCCAGCAGCTCTTGGGGGGCTTGGGAGACCCAGTACTTC.